The 8 T cell receptor beta chains reported below all come from one sample, sequenced in a study of cytomegalovirus exposure and HLA in healthy donors. The PCR made use of 60 Vbeta and 13 Jbeta primers. The method was immunoSEQ multiplex PCR; TCRdb's version includes in-frame clones alone and lacks a portion of them. Of about 160,000 clones detected, 81% appear once; the ten largest clones hold roughly 13%. Sequenced input: PBMCs. The origin of the receptors is a woman aged 50 to 60 in good health and CMV-seronegative.

The rearrangement uses TRBV20-1 and TRBJ1-4, with D uncertain. The V end lost 6 bases, the J end lost 11 bases, and 13 bases lay between the germline ends. This CDR3 contains 11 residues. Germline CDR1 and CDR2: DFQATT and SNEGSKA (reference sequence). This CDR3 is CSASGRQKLFF. In nucleotides, the CDR3 is TGCAGTGCCTCCGGGAGGCAGAAACTGTTTTTT.

CDR3 coding DNA: TGTGCCATCAGTGAGACAGGGGTGGGCACTGAAGCTTTCTTT. It specifies CAISETGVGTEAFF. The chain has TRBV10-3 and TRBJ1-1, with TRBD1 matching 7 bases. Germline V gives CDR1 ENHRY, CDR2 SYGVKD. The CDR3 consists of 14 residues. The V segment lost 2 bases and the J segment 4 bases; nucleotides outside the gene matches: 4.

The chain carries TRBV9 and TRBJ2-3; 13 nucleotides align to TRBD2. The germline V gene has CDR1 SGDLS and CDR2 YYNGEE. This CDR3 contains 16 residues. V dropped 3 bases and J dropped 6; count of bases not matched to a gene: 7. The DNA for the CDR3 is TGTGCCAGCAGCGGAGCCTTGACTAGCGGGGGGGATACGCAGTATTTT. This encodes CASSGALTSGGDTQYF. Full variable domain (missing parts from reference TRBV9 and TRBJ2-3): DSGVTQTPKHLITATGQRVTLRCSPRSGDLSVYWYQQSLDQGLQFLIQYYNGEERAKGNILERFSAQQFPDLHSELNLSSLELGDSALYFCASSGALTSGGDTQYFGPGTRLTVL.

The chain combines TRBV7-2 with TRBJ2-1, with TRBD2 matching over 7 bases. The V gene end was trimmed by 5 bases and the J gene end by 0 bases; junction bases not matched to a gene: 4. Germline CDR1 is SGHTA and CDR2 is FQGNSA. The CDR3 runs 15 residues. CDR3 amino acids: CASSAGGSSYNEQFF. The CDR3 bases are TGTGCCAGCAGCGCAGGCGGGAGCTCCTACAATGAGCAGTTCTTC.

Here the CDR3 reads CASSFGGLAGVHGYTF. Written as DNA, the CDR3 is TGTGCCAGCAGCTTTGGCGGTTTGGCAGGGGTTCATGGCTACACCTTC. The chain recombines TRBV7-8 with TRBJ1-2, with D possibly being TRBD1 (6 bases). Germline lookup yields CDR1 SGHVS and CDR2 FQNEAQ. The CDR3 length is 16 residues. Trimming removed 3 bases at V and 6 bases at J, with 20 bases between.

The J gene is TRBJ1-3, the V gene TRBV19, with D perhaps TRBD1 (5 bases). The CDR3 is made up of 14 amino acids. The V gene lost 5 bases and the J gene lost 3 bases, with 11 bases spanning the gap. CDR1 and CDR2 (germline): LNHDA, SQIVND (reference sequence). The CDR3 DNA reads TGTGCCAGTAGTGCGCAGGGTGATGGAAACACCATATATTTT. Its translation is CASSAQGDGNTIYF. Full variable domain (outside the CDR3, taken from reference TRBV19 and TRBJ1-3): DGGITQSPKYLFRKEGQNVTLSCEQNLNHDAMYWYRQDPGQGLRLIYYSQIVNDFQKGDIAEGYSVSREKKESFPLTVTSAQKNPTAFYLCASSAQGDGNTIYFGEGSWLTVV.

The J gene is TRBJ2-3, the V gene TRBV19, with D hard to call. The CDR3 spans 13 residues. Germline V lookup: CDR1 LNHDA, CDR2 SQIVND (reference sequence). V was shortened by 8 bases and J by 1 base, with 10 bases between the two germline ends. This CDR3 is CASRRLGTDTQYF. CDR3 coding DNA: TGTGCCAGTCGTCGTCTAGGCACAGATACGCAGTATTTT.

This rearrangement joins TRBV2 to TRBJ2-1, with 8 positions matching TRBD1. V was pared by 7 bases and J by 3 bases, with 20 bases of the junction left unmatched. CDR1 is SNHLY, CDR2 FYNNEI, per germline. There are 19 residues in the CDR3. CDR3 amino acids: CASKPTRQGRVVSYNEQFF. The DNA of the CDR3 is TGTGCCAGCAAGCCGACGAGACAGGGGCGCGTTGTTAGCTACAATGAGCAGTTCTTC.